This T cell receptor beta chain was found in a study of Ad26.COV2.S vaccination and SARS-CoV-2 variants. Overall study context: The COV1001 Ad26.COV2.S trial arm included the donor.

As for treatment: 15 to 20 received Ad26.COV2.S at low or high dose, single or two shots; five or six received placebo; per-sample allocation not given. Samples were taken on day 63 after the first vaccine or placebo injection. Assay used: immunoSEQ multiplex PCR; TCRdb lists only in-frame clones, some missing. The sample lists about 410,000 clones; approximately 91% were seen once. J gave up 4 bases and V 2 bases, and 4 bases lay outside the gene matches. The CDR3 has 14 amino acids. Germline CDR1 MNHNY, CDR2 SVGAGI (reference sequence). The chain uses TRBV6-6 and TRBJ1-2; 7 bases map to TRBD1. Sample: peripheral blood, taken in a trial of Ad26.COV2.S vaccine versus placebo. The sequence derives from a person between 18 and 59 years old who received the Ad26.COV2.S COVID-19 vaccine or a placebo. The CDR3, as DNA: TGTGCCAGCAGTTACCGGGACAGCTTCTATGGCTACACCTTC. Residues: CASSYRDSFYGYTF.